A selection of T cell receptor beta chains follows, all from one sample in a study of T cells in localized non-small cell lung cancer. The method was immunoSEQ multiplex PCR; TCRdb's version includes in-frame clones alone and lacks a portion of them. The table shows 75,000 to 90,000 clones, with approximately 84% occurring only once. The sequenced sample was peripheral blood, obtained before any cancer treatment. Every receptor here comes from a man between 40 and 70 years old with stage I lung adenocarcinoma. CDR3s include the opening cysteine and the closing phenylalanine or tryptophan. D genes are given only for firm matches. Only some rows state a clone size, as once, few, many or a class for expanded clones.

clone size | J gene | V gene | D gene | CDR3 DNA | CDR3 protein
- | TRBJ2-6 | TRBV6-5 | - | TGTGCCAGCAGTTACTCGACGGGGGGGGCCAACGTCCTGACTTTC | CASSYSTGGANVLTF
- | TRBJ2-1 | TRBV2 | TRBD2 | TGTGCCAGCAGTGAATACGGGGGACTAGAGCAGTTCTTC | CASSEYGGLEQFF
few | TRBJ1-4 | TRBV6-6 | - | TGTGCCAGATTACCTGCAACTAATGAAAAACTGTTTTTT | CARLPATNEKLFF
- | TRBJ1-1 | TRBV5-1 | - | TGCGCCAGCAGCAAGCGATCAGGGGCCGGGAACACTGAAGCTTTCTTT | CASSKRSGAGNTEAFF
- | TRBJ1-1 | TRBV19 | - | TGTGCCAGTAGTATCGCGGGAGAAGCTTTCTTT | CASSIAGEAFF
- | TRBJ1-1 | TRBV14 | TRBD1 | TGTGCCAGCAGCCAAGAAGGGGGCGGTACTGAAGCTTTCTTT | CASSQEGGGTEAFF
- | TRBJ1-5 | TRBV28 | TRBD1 | TGTGCCAGCAGTTCCCCCGGGACAGGGCGTCAGCCCCAGCATTTT | CASSSPGTGRQPQHF
- | TRBJ1-3 | TRBV2 | - | TGTGCCAGCAGTGAGAGGGACCTCTCTGGAAACACCATATATTTT | CASSERDLSGNTIYF
few | TRBJ2-3 | TRBV7-3 | TRBD2 | TGTGCCAGCAGCTTGGGACTAGCGGGTACAACGCAGTATTTT | CASSLGLAGTTQYF
- | TRBJ2-3 | TRBV7-9 | - | TGTGCCAGCAGTTCTCCGGGGGGCCGCGGCGCAGATACGCAGTATTTT | CASSSPGGRGADTQYF
- | TRBJ2-2 | TRBV6-5 | TRBD1 | TGTGCCAGCAGTTACCCGACAGGGGGGGTGACCGGGGAGCTGTTTTTT | CASSYPTGGVTGELFF
- | TRBJ1-1 | TRBV5-1 | TRBD1 | TGCGCCAGCAGCTCAGGGGGCACTGAAGCTTTCTTT | CASSSGGTEAFF
- | TRBJ1-1 | TRBV10-3 | - | TGTGCCATCAGTGAGGGAATCGGGGAAGCTTTCTTT | CAISEGIGEAFF
- | TRBJ2-7 | TRBV7-9 | - | TGTGCCAGCAGCTTACTATCTAGTGAGCAGTACTTC | CASSLLSSEQYF
- | TRBJ2-1 | TRBV9 | TRBD2 | TGTGCCAGCAGCGTAGATGGTAGCGGGGAGTACAATGAGCAGTTCTTC | CASSVDGSGEYNEQFF
- | TRBJ2-1 | TRBV27 | - | TGTGCCAGCAGTTTAGGGCAGGTGCCCTCCTACAATGAGCAGTTCTTC | CASSLGQVPSYNEQFF
- | TRBJ1-2 | TRBV19 | TRBD1 | TGTGCCAGTAGTATCGGACAGGGGGGATTTGCTGGCTACACCTTC | CASSIGQGGFAGYTF
- | TRBJ2-6 | TRBV27 | TRBD1 | TGTGCCAGCAGTCCCCTGGGGACAGGGAAGGCCGGTGGGGCCAACGTCCTGACTTTC | CASSPLGTGKAGGANVLTF
- | TRBJ2-5 | TRBV30 | - | TGTGCCTGGACCCAAGGGGGGACCCAGTACTTC | CAWTQGGTQYF
- | TRBJ1-1 | TRBV7-9 | TRBD1 | TGTGCCAGCAGCTTAGGTTTAGGAGGGACAGGGAGTAACACTGAAGCTTTCTTT | CASSLGLGGTGSNTEAFF
- | TRBJ2-3 | TRBV6-1 | - | TGTGCCAGCTGCCCCGAGGAGAGAGGCACAGATACGCAGTATTTT | CASCPEERGTDTQYF
few | TRBJ1-4 | TRBV15 | TRBD1 | TGTGCCACCAGCGGATACAGGGGCTGGGATGAAAAACTGTTTTTT | CATSGYRGWDEKLFF
- | TRBJ2-4 | TRBV27 | TRBD1 | TGTGCCAGCAACCGGGACAGGGGGGGCATTCAGTACTTC | CASNRDRGGIQYF
- | TRBJ2-1 | TRBV15 | TRBD2 | TGTGCCACCAACCTAGCGGGTTACAATGAGCAGTTCTTC | CATNLAGYNEQFF
- | TRBJ2-7 | TRBV28 | - | TGTGCCAGCAGCCGTCTAATCTACGAGCAGTACTTC | CASSRLIYEQYF
- | TRBJ2-7 | TRBV5-1 | TRBD2 | TGCGCCAGCAGCGGCTTGGGGGGGTCCTACGAGCAGTACTTC | CASSGLGGSYEQYF
- | TRBJ2-7 | TRBV19 | - | TGTGCCAGTAGTATTCTGTCTTGGGGCGAGCAGTACTTC | CASSILSWGEQYF
- | TRBJ1-1 | TRBV5-1 | - | TGCGCCAGCAGCTTGGCCCAGGGGTTCGGGACTGAAGCTTTCTTT | CASSLAQGFGTEAFF
- | TRBJ2-3 | TRBV6-6 | - | TGTGCCAGCAGTTACTCGACGGGGGGCGAGGATACGCAGTATTTT | CASSYSTGGEDTQYF
- | TRBJ2-3 | TRBV28 | - | TGTGCCAGCAGTTTCCCCCAGCAGAGCACAGATACGCAGTATTTT | CASSFPQQSTDTQYF
- | TRBJ2-2 | TRBV2 | - | TGTGCCAGTCGACGGCACACCGGGGAGCTGTTTTTT | CASRRHTGELFF
- | TRBJ1-5 | TRBV5-6 | - | TGTGCCAGCAGTCCGGGCCACAATCAGCCCCAGCATTTT | CASSPGHNQPQHF
- | TRBJ2-5 | TRBV19 | TRBD1 | TGTGCCAGTAGTATGGATAAACAGGGGGAAGAGACCCAGTACTTC | CASSMDKQGEETQYF
- | TRBJ2-5 | TRBV29-1 | TRBD2 | TGCAGCGTTGATGTAACTAGCGGGACTGCGGGGACCCAGTACTTC | CSVDVTSGTAGTQYF
- | TRBJ2-7 | TRBV7-2 | - | TGTGCCAGCAGAGGGAATAGCGGCCCCTACGAGCAGTACTTC | CASRGNSGPYEQYF
- | TRBJ2-7 | TRBV7-6 | - | TGTGCCAGCAGCTTAATGGGCCAGAGCCGTGAGCAGTACTTC | CASSLMGQSREQYF
- | TRBJ1-4 | TRBV15 | TRBD1 | TGTGCCACCAGCAGGGGGGACAGCAATGAAAAACTGTTTTTT | CATSRGDSNEKLFF
- | TRBJ2-7 | TRBV5-1 | - | TGCGCCAGCAGCCCGACACAGGGTTCTGGCGAGCAGTACTTC | CASSPTQGSGEQYF
once | TRBJ1-4 | TRBV6-6 | TRBD1 | TGTGCCAGCAGTTACACGGGACAGGGGGATAATGAAAAACTGTTTTTT | CASSYTGQGDNEKLFF
- | TRBJ2-5 | TRBV7-3 | TRBD2 | TGTGCCAGCAGCCCCGGACTAGACACGGAGACCCAGTACTTC | CASSPGLDTETQYF
- | TRBJ1-4 | TRBV14 | TRBD1 | TGTGCCAGCAGCCATCGGACAGGGGCAACAACTAATGAAAAACTGTTTTTT | CASSHRTGATTNEKLFF
once | TRBJ2-5 | TRBV15 | - | TGTGCCACCAGTTCATTAGACAAACATCTTGAGGAGACCCAGTACTTC | CATSSLDKHLEETQYF
- | TRBJ1-4 | TRBV6-1 | - | TGTGCCAGCGGCGAGAGGGGCAATGAAAAACTGTTTTTT | CASGERGNEKLFF
- | TRBJ1-4 | TRBV19 | - | TGTGCCAGTAGTATCGTAACAGCTGAAAAACTGTTTTTT | CASSIVTAEKLFF
- | TRBJ2-5 | TRBV27 | TRBD1 | TGTGCCAGTAACAGTCAGGGCCCAGGGGGAGAGACCCAGTACTTC | CASNSQGPGGETQYF
- | TRBJ2-3 | TRBV29-1 | - | TGCAGCGTTGATAGGAGGGAGGGGGCAGATACGCAGTATTTT | CSVDRREGADTQYF
- | TRBJ2-1 | TRBV10-2 | - | TGCGCCAGCAGTGAGTTATATCAACAGGGTTCCCACAATGAGCAGTTCTTC | CASSELYQQGSHNEQFF
- | TRBJ1-2 | TRBV28 | - | TGTGCCTCGGCCCGAGGGGACCTTTTTAACTATGGCTACACCTTC | CASARGDLFNYGYTF
- | TRBJ2-5 | TRBV6-5 | - | TGTGCCAGCAGTTACTCGGGGTGGCAGCCCCAAGAGACCCAGTACTTC | CASSYSGWQPQETQYF
- | TRBJ2-5 | TRBV18 | - | TGTGCCAGCTCACCTCCCGACAGGAACCAAGAGACCCAGTACTTC | CASSPPDRNQETQYF